One sample yielded the 21 T cell receptor beta chains listed below, sequenced in a study of cytomegalovirus exposure and HLA in healthy donors. The primer mix had 60 Vbeta and 13 Jbeta primers. Sequenced by immunoSEQ multiplex PCR; TCRdb stores in-frame clones only, minus some. The sample includes approximately 160,000 clones, approximately 79% of them seen just once. The sequenced sample was PBMCs. These receptors came from a human donor in good health.

This clone was seen a few times. The chain couples TRBV29-1 to TRBJ2-5; TRBD1 is a possible D gene (6 bases). The DNA matches TRBJ2-7 better at its end, which makes the J call doubtful. CDR3 length equals 13 residues. Germline V lookup: CDR1 SQVTM, CDR2 ANQGSEA. The CDR3 here is CSALQGNSYEQYF. The CDR3 region has the DNA TGCAGCGCACTACAGGGTAACTCCTACGAGCAGTACTTC.

The chain uses TRBV5-6 and TRBJ2-5, with 7 bases matching TRBD1. The germline V gene encodes CDR1 SGHDT and CDR2 YYEEEE. The V gene end was trimmed by 2 bases and the J gene end by 7 bases; junction bases not matched to a gene: 5. This CDR3 is 13 amino acids long. Here the CDR3 reads CASSLSHRGTQYF. CDR3 nucleotide sequence: TGTGCCAGCAGCTTAAGTCACAGGGGGACCCAGTACTTC.

This rearrangement joins TRBV27 to TRBJ1-1; D is perhaps TRBD1 (6 bases). V was clipped by 7 bases and J by 0 bases, with 15 bases between them. CDR3 size: 15 residues. Germline CDR1 MNHEY, CDR2 SMNVEV (reference sequence). CDR3 sequence (DNA): TGTGCCAGCACCCCCGAGGGGGGGATGAACACTGAAGCTTTCTTT. It encodes CASTPEGGMNTEAFF.

This rearrangement joins TRBV7-2 to TRBJ1-1; D may be TRBD1 (6 bases). Looked up from germline, CDR1 is SGHTA and CDR2 is FQGNSA. The length of the CDR3 is 16 residues. Trimming took 2 bases from V and 1 from J, leaving 14 bases between them. CDR3 amino acids: CASSLYWGQSNTEAFF. The CDR3 bases are TGTGCCAGCAGCTTATATTGGGGACAATCGAACACTGAAGCTTTCTTT.

The V and J genes are TRBV6-5 and TRBJ1-2, with 9 bases aligning to TRBD1. The CDR3 covers 14 residues. Germline V lookup: CDR1 MNHEY, CDR2 SVGAGI. After removal of 6 bases from V and 7 bases from J, the junction contained 9 bases not matched to a gene. CDR3 in DNA: TGTGCCAGCAGGACCCCGGGGACAGGGTTTGGCTACACCTTC. As protein: CASRTPGTGFGYTF.

This rearrangement joins TRBV4-1 to TRBJ2-5; 12 nucleotides line up with TRBD1. In germline, CDR1 is MGHRA, CDR2 YSYEKL. The CDR3 has 15 residues. J gave up 3 bases and V 4 bases, and 3 bases lay outside the gene matches. CDR3 in DNA: TGCGCCAGCAGCCTCGGGACAGGGGGCGAAGAGACCCAGTACTTC. It specifies CASSLGTGGEETQYF.

The V call is TRBV6-5, the J call TRBJ1-2; D not resolved. This CDR3 has 14 residues. V was trimmed by 2 bases and J by 4 bases, leaving 11 bases between them. Germline V lookup: CDR1 MNHEY, CDR2 SVGAGI. Here the CDR3 reads CASSYGQTTYGYTF. In nucleotides, the CDR3 is TGTGCCAGCAGTTACGGGCAGACAACCTATGGCTACACCTTC.

The J gene is TRBJ1-2, the V gene TRBV6-5, with 7 bases lining up with TRBD1. Germline V lookup: CDR1 MNHEY, CDR2 SVGAGI. The CDR3 contains 14 residues. Trimming removed 6 bases from V and 3 bases from J; junction bases left unmatched: 7. In DNA form, the CDR3 reads TGTGCCAGCAGGACTAAACAGGGGTACTATGGCTACACCTTC. Translating gives CASRTKQGYYGYTF.

This clone appeared a single time. The chain combines TRBV6-5 with TRBJ1-6; D is perhaps TRBD1 (6 bases). The CDR3 consists of 14 residues. Per the germline V gene, CDR1 is MNHEY and CDR2 is SVGAGI. The germline V and J ends were trimmed by 6 bases and 10 bases, with 16 bases remaining between them. The CDR3 protein is CASSPTPGASPLHF. DNA for the CDR3: TGTGCCAGCAGCCCCACCCCAGGGGCCTCACCCCTCCACTTT.

The V call is TRBV11-3, the J call TRBJ1-4; D perhaps matches TRBD1 (5 bases). This CDR3 has 15 residues. Trimming removed 1 base from V and 1 base from J, with 7 bases in between. Germline CDR1 reads SGHNT; CDR2 reads YENEEA. The CDR3 region is CASSLGGGTNEKLFF. In DNA form, the CDR3 reads TGTGCCAGCAGCTTAGGCGGGGGAACTAATGAAAAACTGTTTTTT.

This clone was recorded once. V is TRBV7-9 and J is TRBJ1-6, with 7 positions matching TRBD1. CDR1 is SEHNR and CDR2 is FQNEAQ in the germline V gene (reference sequence). CDR3 length: 15 residues. Trimming cost V 5 bases and J 8 bases; bases outside gene matches: 9. Here the CDR3 DNA reads TGTGCCAGCAGCACTAACCGGGACAGTTATTCACCCCTCCACTTT. It yields the protein CASSTNRDSYSPLHF.

J is TRBJ1-5 and V is TRBV2, with D perhaps matching TRBD1 (6 bases). The CDR3 spans 11 residues. CDR1 is SNHLY, CDR2 FYNNEI, per germline. V was clipped by 6 bases and J by 7 bases, with 7 bases between them. The CDR3 loop is CASRQGQPQHF. CDR3 bases: TGTGCCAGCAGACAGGGCCAGCCCCAGCATTTT.

The genes are TRBV5-4 and TRBJ1-6; 7 positions agree with TRBD1. From germline, CDR1 is SGHNT and CDR2 YYREEE (reference sequence). With 4 bases clipped from V and 8 bases from J, the junction kept 9 bases outside the gene matches. The CDR3 consists of 15 residues. The CDR3 here is CASSGKTGSHSPLHF. DNA for the CDR3: TGTGCCAGCAGCGGAAAGACAGGGTCGCATTCACCCCTCCACTTT.

J is TRBJ2-1 and V is TRBV4-2; 9 bases are a match to TRBD2. This CDR3 is built from 16 residues. Trimming cost V 4 bases and J 4 bases; bases outside gene matches: 8. The V gene's germline CDR1 is LGHNA and CDR2 YNFKEQ. The CDR3: CASSLSASGVYNEQFF. The CDR3 nucleotides read TGTGCCAGCAGCCTTAGTGCTAGCGGGGTTTACAATGAGCAGTTCTTC.

The chain couples TRBV5-4 to TRBJ1-4; a possible D gene is TRBD1 (6 bases). The CDR3 runs 15 residues. V was cut by 4 bases and J by 8 bases, with 18 bases left in between. Germline-derived CDR1 and CDR2 are SGHNT and YYREEE (reference sequence). Here the CDR3 DNA reads TGTGCCAGCAGCCTGCCGGGGGGCGTAGGCGAAAAACTGTTTTTT. It yields the protein CASSLPGGVGEKLFF.

This clone has just one count. This rearrangement joins TRBV7-8 to TRBJ1-1, with D possibly being TRBD1 (6 bases). V was cut by 4 bases and J by 0 bases, with 12 bases left in between. The CDR3 runs 15 residues. CDR1 is SGHVS and CDR2 is FQNEAQ in the germline V gene. CDR3: CASSSSGHLNTEAFF. The CDR3 nucleotides are TGTGCCAGCAGCTCTTCGGGACACCTGAACACTGAAGCTTTCTTT.

The V gene is TRBV10-3, the J gene TRBJ2-3, with 8 bases lining up with TRBD1. The CDR3 covers 16 residues. Unmatched junction bases numbered 10, after V lost 4 bases and J lost 4 bases. Germline V gives CDR1 ENHRY, CDR2 SYGVKD. The CDR3 sequence: CAISGKQGVGPDTQYF. The DNA for the CDR3 is TGTGCCATCAGTGGAAAACAGGGGGTCGGGCCAGATACGCAGTATTTT.

The count of this clone is one. The rearrangement uses TRBV5-1 and TRBJ1-1, with 7 bases fitting TRBD1. J was trimmed by 1 base and V by 0 bases; bases with no gene match: 3. This CDR3 region has 15 residues. The germline V gene encodes CDR1 SGHRS and CDR2 YFSETQ. The DNA of the CDR3 is TGCGCCAGCAGCTTGGAGGGACAGAGGAACACTGAAGCTTTCTTT. Protein sequence: CASSLEGQRNTEAFF.

The gene calls are TRBV9 and TRBJ1-1, with D maybe TRBD1 (6 bases). The CDR3 has 15 residues. Trimming cost V 0 bases and J 2 bases, with 11 bases left between them. In germline, CDR1 is SGDLS, CDR2 YYNGEE. The CDR3 here is CASSVGGQPNTEAFF. Here the CDR3 DNA reads TGTGCCAGCAGCGTAGGGGGGCAACCTAACACTGAAGCTTTCTTT.

The chain joins TRBV6-4 to TRBJ1-2; D uncertain. Trimming left V 4 bases short and J 3 bases short, with 15 bases between. This CDR3 is built from 15 residues. Germline-derived CDR1 and CDR2 are MRHNA and SNTAGT. CDR3 region: CASSAEGGPYYGYTF. The CDR3 coding sequence is TGTGCCAGCAGTGCCGAAGGTGGGCCCTACTATGGCTACACCTTC.

A note on this clone: Relative to the germline gene, one junction end is altered; a read error may explain this. The chain uses TRBV19 and TRBJ1-3; TRBD1 might be the D (5 bases). The germline CDR1 and CDR2 sequences are LNHDA and SQIVND (reference sequence). CDR3 length: 13 residues. The CDR3 spells CASSVDRRNTIYF. The CDR3 region has the DNA TGTGCCAGTAGTGTAGACAGAAGAAACACCATATATTTT.